This T cell receptor beta chain was documented in a study of identical twins (dated by TCRdb to 2016 to 2017). General notes on the study: The study deep-sequenced TCR alpha and beta repertoires from monozygotic twins, unrelated adults of various ages and cord blood to test whether fetal clonotypes persist. To rule out contamination, replicate twin experiments were performed at different times with different library preparation protocols.

In its sample, this clonotype was seen a few times. Its antigen is unknown. Base qualities are not recorded, but no much larger clone differs from it by a single base. Study-wide findings and limitations: Abundant cord blood beta clonotypes carried fewer insertions; young adult naive repertoires showed a weaker similar trend, while memory repertoires showed none. Because the same donors could not be followed over many years, the conclusions relied on cross-sectional statistical analysis. Zero-insertion analyses could be partly confounded by invariant T cells such as MAIT and iNKT, though diverse VJ usage argued against such confounding for most clonotypes. Compared with coincidental sharing between unrelated individuals, out-of-frame TCR alpha sequences shared between twins had an excess of sequences with low generation probability. The excess sharing between twins in beta out-of-frame sequences was weaker because fewer shared sequences reduced the signal-to-noise ratio. In monozygotic twins, recombination models systematically underestimated out-of-frame TCR alpha sharing, but the models matched the sharing seen between unrelated individuals.

All donors were healthy Caucasians. Three pairs of female monozygotic twins, all aged about 18 to 30 years, made up the twin cohort. The RNA used for TCR libraries was isolated from peripheral blood mononuclear cells. To prepare the library, 5' RACE was applied. Sequencer: Illumina HiSeq 2000. Template switching added a universal primer binding site, and the final cDNA carried a unique molecular identifier that allowed TCR cDNA molecules to be counted accurately. Specific primers in the conserved constant-segment region were used to synthesize first-strand cDNA for the TCR alpha and beta chains. To control for contamination, every cDNA library was double barcoded, receiving both a SMART-Mk sample barcode and Illumina barcodes. TruSeq adapter sequences and Illumina sample barcodes were added in two successive PCR steps. TCR alpha and beta cDNA libraries were sequenced on the Illumina HiSeq platform with custom primers. The paper's processing steps were these. MiGEC was used to process raw reads and extract unique molecular identifiers, and MiXCR was used to find CDR3 positions. Recombination models were inferred per individual with the repgenHMM and IGoR tools using an EM algorithm. Shared clonotypes were analyzed with the tcR package in R, and sharing was normalized by the product of cloneset sizes. To study raw recombination without the effects of thymic and clonal selection, out-of-frame nonproductive sequences were analyzed. The raw public data were reprocessed by TCRdb itself: fastp quality trimming at Q25, MiXCR clonotype calling, in-frame beta chains only. For every CDR3 protein sequence, its rows merge into one entry that carries the most common genes and DNA. TCRdb's processing, not the authors', yielded these V and J calls. The sample has hundreds of thousands of distinct CDR3 sequences on record, 8.6% of them singletons. Around 0.98% of the sample is held by the ten biggest clonotypes.

CDR3 length: 15 amino acids, cysteine to phenylalanine. Only the CDR3 part of the read is kept: 45 bases, read in frame from the first base. This same sample was also taken into another study, of yellow fever vaccine responses in identical twins. Per the second study: According to the authors, the vaccine-induced T cell response in identical twins seemed to be partly convergent and partly specific to each individual. Focusing on identical twins, the study followed the T cell clones that responded to the vaccine, and did so with precision.

The V gene is TRBV21-1 and the J gene is TRBJ2-1; TRBD2 is the table's D call, not checked against the DNA. TRBV21-1 is marked as a pseudogene. This TCR derives from a woman between 18 and 30 years old in good health. The sequencing input was PBMCs. CDR3 sequence: CASSKGSSGRCEQFF. The DNA sequence is as follows: TGTGCCAGCAGCAAAGGAAGTAGCGGGAGGTGTGAGCAGTTCTTC.